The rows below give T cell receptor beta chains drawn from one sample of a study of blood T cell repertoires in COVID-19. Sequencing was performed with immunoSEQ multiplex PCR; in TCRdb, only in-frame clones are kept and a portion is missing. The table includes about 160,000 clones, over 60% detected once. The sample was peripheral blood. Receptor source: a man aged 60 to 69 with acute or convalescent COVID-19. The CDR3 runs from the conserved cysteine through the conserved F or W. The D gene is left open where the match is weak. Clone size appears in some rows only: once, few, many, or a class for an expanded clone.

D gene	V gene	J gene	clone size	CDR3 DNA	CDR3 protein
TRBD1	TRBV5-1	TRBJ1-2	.	TGCGCCAGCAGCCCAGACTTGGGACAGGGCTATGGCTACACCTTC	CASSPDLGQGYGYTF
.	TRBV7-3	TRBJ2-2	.	TGTGCCAGCAGCCAGCGAGGAGGACCCGGGGAGCTGTTTTTT	CASSQRGGPGELFF
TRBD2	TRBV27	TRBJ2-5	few	TGTGCCAGCAGGGGGACTAGCGGGGTCGGGACCCAGTACTTC	CASRGTSGVGTQYF
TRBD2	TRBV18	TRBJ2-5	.	TGTGCCAGCTCCTCCGCGGGGGGGCCGTGGGAGACCCAGTACTTC	CASSSAGGPWETQYF
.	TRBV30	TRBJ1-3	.	TGTGCCTGGAGTGGTGAGGGTAGTGGAAACACCATATATTTT	CAWSGEGSGNTIYF
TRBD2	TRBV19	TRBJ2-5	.	TGTGCCAGTAGTTTGCTTAGCGGGGGGCCTGAAGGGACCCAGTACTTC	CASSLLSGGPEGTQYF
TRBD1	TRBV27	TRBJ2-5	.	TGTGCCAGCAGTTTTACCGTGGACAGGGCGGAGACCCAGTACTTC	CASSFTVDRAETQYF
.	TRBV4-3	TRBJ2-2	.	TGCGCCAGCAGCCAAATTACAGTTAACACCGGGGAGCTGTTTTTT	CASSQITVNTGELFF
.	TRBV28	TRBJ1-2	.	TGTGCCAGCAGCCAGGGGAAAAACTATGGCTACACCTTC	CASSQGKNYGYTF
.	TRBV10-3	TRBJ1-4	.	TGTGCCATCAGTGAGTCCGGGGGAGAGGGTGAAAAACTGTTTTTT	CAISESGGEGEKLFF
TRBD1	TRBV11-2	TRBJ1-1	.	TGTGCCAGCAGCTTCCTGACAGGGGGCACTGAAGCTTTCTTT	CASSFLTGGTEAFF
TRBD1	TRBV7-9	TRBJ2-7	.	TGTGCCAGCAGCCCCCGGGACAGACTCTACGAGCAGTACTTC	CASSPRDRLYEQYF
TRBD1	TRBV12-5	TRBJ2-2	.	TGTGCTAGTGGTTTGGGGGGACTGACAGGGGCCAAGAACACCGGGGAGCTGTTTTTT	CASGLGGLTGAKNTGELFF
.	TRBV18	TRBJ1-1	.	TGTGCCAGCTCACCACCGGGGCTCAAGAGGACTGAAGCTTTCTTT	CASSPPGLKRTEAFF
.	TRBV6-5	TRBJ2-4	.	TGTGCCAGCAGTTTCTCAAGCACAGGGGCCAAAAACATTCAGTACTTC	CASSFSSTGAKNIQYF
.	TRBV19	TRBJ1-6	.	TGTGCCAGTAGTATCGGGGTAGAGGGTAATTCACCCCTCCACTTT	CASSIGVEGNSPLHF
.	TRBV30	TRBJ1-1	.	TGTGCCTCTAGCTACACGACTGAAGCTTTCTTT	CASSYTTEAFF
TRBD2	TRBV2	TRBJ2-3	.	TGTGCCAGCAGTCTTGCGGGACTAGCGGGGGCCACAGATACGCAGTATTTT	CASSLAGLAGATDTQYF
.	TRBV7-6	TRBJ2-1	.	TGTGCCAGCAGCTTTTACAGGGCCCCTGAGCAGTTCTTC	CASSFYRAPEQFF
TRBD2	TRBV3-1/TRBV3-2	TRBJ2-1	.	TGTGCCAGCAGCCGCGGGGGGACCTACAATGAGCAGTTCTTC	CASSRGGTYNEQFF
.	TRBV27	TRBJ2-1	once	TGTGCCAGCAGGGGGCCTGGGAATGAGCAGTTCTTC	CASRGPGNEQFF
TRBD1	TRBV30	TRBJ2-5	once	TGTGCCTGGACCAAGGGACAGGGAATAGAGACCCAGTACTTC	CAWTKGQGIETQYF
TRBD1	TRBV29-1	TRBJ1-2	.	TGCAGCGTTGGTGACAGGGAGTATAATGGCTACACCTTC	CSVGDREYNGYTF
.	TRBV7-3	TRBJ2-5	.	TGTGCCAGCAGCTTAACAGGGGGGGGAGGAGAGACCCAGTACTTC	CASSLTGGGGETQYF
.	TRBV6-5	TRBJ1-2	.	TGTGCCAGCAGCCCCACCAACTATATCAACTATGGCTACACCTTC	CASSPTNYINYGYTF
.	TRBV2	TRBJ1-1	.	TGTGCCTGCGGGGGGGTCTCGATCACTGAAGCTTTCTTT	CACGGVSITEAFF
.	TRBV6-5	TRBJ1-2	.	TGTGCCAGCGGCCCCCTCGACAAGGGGTATGGCTACACCTTC	CASGPLDKGYGYTF
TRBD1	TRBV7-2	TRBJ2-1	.	TGTGCCAGCAGCTTAGAGACAGGGGGTACGCGGGAGCAGTTCTTC	CASSLETGGTREQFF
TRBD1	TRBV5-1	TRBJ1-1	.	TGCGCCAGCAGCTTGGACAGGGGGCAGACTGAAGCTTTCTTT	CASSLDRGQTEAFF
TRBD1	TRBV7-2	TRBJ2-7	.	TGTGCCAGCAGCTTATCCGGACAGGGATACGAGCAGTACTTC	CASSLSGQGYEQYF
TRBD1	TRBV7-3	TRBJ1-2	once	TGTGCCAGCAGCTTAACGGCGACAGGGGCGGCTGGCTACACCTTC	CASSLTATGAAGYTF
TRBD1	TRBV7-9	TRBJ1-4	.	TGTGCCAGCAGCTACCTGGCGGGACAGGGAGGTGAAAAACTGTTTTTT	CASSYLAGQGGEKLFF
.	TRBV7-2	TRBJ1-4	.	TGTGCCAGCAGCTGGAACCCAGGGAATGGAGGGGAAAAACTGTTTTTT	CASSWNPGNGGEKLFF
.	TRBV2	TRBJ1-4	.	TGTGCCAGCAGACCGCGTGCAACTAATGAAAAACTGTTTTTT	CASRPRATNEKLFF
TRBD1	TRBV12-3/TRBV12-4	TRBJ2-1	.	TGTGCCAGCAGTCGGACAGGATACAATGAGCAGTTCTTC	CASSRTGYNEQFF
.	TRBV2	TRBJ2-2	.	TGTGCCAGCAGTGAATTGCGGGGTGGTTCCGGGGAGCTGTTTTTT	CASSELRGGSGELFF
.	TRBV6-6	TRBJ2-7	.	TGTGCCAGCAGCGGGGACAAAACCAATTCCTACGAGCAGTACTTC	CASSGDKTNSYEQYF
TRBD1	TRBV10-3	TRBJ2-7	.	TGTGCCATCAGTGGACAGGGGGCCCCCGAGCAGTACTTC	CAISGQGAPEQYF
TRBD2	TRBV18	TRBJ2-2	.	TGTGCCAGCTCACCACCCTTTAGCGGGGGGTCCCAGAACACCGGGGAGCTGTTTTTT	CASSPPFSGGSQNTGELFF
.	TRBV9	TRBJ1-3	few	TGTGCCAGCAGCGTAGCTTTGGGGCCTGGAAACACCATATATTTT	CASSVALGPGNTIYF
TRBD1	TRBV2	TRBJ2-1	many	TGTGCCAGCAGTGTGGGACAGGCTCTCGGTCCTGAGCAGTTCTTC	CASSVGQALGPEQFF